These T cell receptor beta chains were read from a single sample in a study of sequential checkpoint blockade in melanoma. The table came from immunoSEQ multiplex PCR; TCRdb's copy has only in-frame clones and leaves some out. Of over 5,000 clones listed, roughly 26% are singletons. The sample in question was tumor tissue (inferred from file names), obtained from a patient given nivolumab and ipilimumab in sequence. Receptor source: a human donor with melanoma. The conserved cysteine and the conserved F or W are not part of the CDR3 here.

14	TRBV6-8	TRBJ2-7	ASSYVRDPFSYEQY
11	TRBV18	TRBJ1-2	ASSPPDLYGYT
15	TRBV30	TRBJ2-5	AWSVRGGALGQETQY
11	TRBV6-8	TRBJ1-1	ASSYGGFTEAF
14	TRBV28	TRBJ2-4	ASSFSSGSSKNIQY
11	TRBV19	TRBJ1-2	ASTGTHPAGYT
17	TRBV19	TRBJ1-1	ASSILIRSPGQENTEAF
13	TRBV5-1	TRBJ1-6	ASSTGQGKNSPLH
12	TRBV11-3	TRBJ2-7	ASSLVQGRNEQY
13	TRBV15	TRBJ2-1	ATSRATGGMNEQF
12	TRBV6-8	TRBJ1-5	ASSYSDRYQPQH
14	TRBV6-8	TRBJ2-6	ASRNRQGTGANVLT
11	TRBV18	TRBJ1-2	ASSPPGQNLYT
12	TRBV10-2	TRBJ2-7	ASKPGLGIGEQY
13	TRBV11-3	TRBJ2-5	ASSLNGQRQETQY
11	TRBV29-1	TRBJ2-5	SVESGLEETQY
12	TRBV29-1	TRBJ1-1	SVEDFWKNTEAF
12	TRBV18	TRBJ2-3	ASSRRGGTDTQY
14	TRBV5-1	TRBJ2-7	ASSSQEGQGAHEQY
13	TRBV6-8	TRBJ2-7	ASSYSMRQDYEQY
12	TRBV10-2	TRBJ2-1	ASRTGLSYNEQF
13	TRBV18	TRBJ2-5	ASSWRGPSEETQY
13	TRBV5-1	TRBJ2-7	ASSLDGTGDYEQY
11	TRBV7-1	TRBJ1-1	ASRGRENTEAF
12	TRBV5-1	TRBJ2-1	ASSLEVASNEQF
11	TRBV19	TRBJ1-5	ASRVSGAQPQH
12	TRBV9	TRBJ1-1	ASSGRQGNTEAF
14	TRBV12-5	TRBJ2-3	ASTFLGGGSTDTQY
15	TRBV15	TRBJ1-5	ATSRGQGTWGNQPQH
10	TRBV29-1	TRBJ1-5	SVGTGGQPQH
15	TRBV30	TRBJ1-5	AWSVGRVRGGNQPQH
14	TRBV11-3	TRBJ1-1	ASSVSSGGGNTEAF
13	TRBV11-3	TRBJ2-5	ASSPRVGVQETQY
14	TRBV6-8	TRBJ2-7	ASSLSGHPAMSEQY
12	TRBV6-8	TRBJ1-5	ARGPGRKVQPQH